A selection of T cell receptor beta chains follows, all from one sample in a study of blood T cell repertoires in COVID-19. Some clones are missing from TCRdb's copy, which holds only in-frame ones; the method was immunoSEQ multiplex PCR. The sample carries some 450,000 clones, roughly 90% recorded once. Source material: peripheral blood. Every receptor here comes from a young man with COVID-19, enrolled during active disease. The CDR3 runs from the conserved cysteine through the conserved F or W. D genes are given only for firm matches. Clone size appears in some rows only: once, few, many, or a class for an expanded clone.

abundance,d_gene,j_gene,v_gene,len,CDR3nt,CDR3aa
.,.,TRBJ2-4,TRBV29-1,11,TGCAGCGTCCCTGACAGTGGCATTCAGTACTTC,CSVPDSGIQYF
.,TRBD2,TRBJ2-3,TRBV11-2,15,TGTGCCAGCAGCTTAGTTGCTAGCGGGAGAGATACGCAGTATTTT,CASSLVASGRDTQYF
.,TRBD2,TRBJ2-7,TRBV5-4,14,TGTGCCTACGTAGCGGGAGGGAGCTCCTACGAGCAGTACTTC,CAYVAGGSSYEQYF
.,TRBD1,TRBJ2-7,TRBV12-3/TRBV12-4,12,TGTGCCAGCACCGGACAGGGGAGCGAGCAGTACTTC,CASTGQGSEQYF
.,TRBD1,TRBJ2-2,TRBV2,16,TGTGCCAGCAATGGTGGGGACAGACTGAACACCGGGGAGCTGTTTTTT,CASNGGDRLNTGELFF
.,.,TRBJ2-5,TRBV9,12,TGTGCCAGCACGGAGCGGCAAGAGACCCAGTACTTC,CASTERQETQYF
.,TRBD1,TRBJ2-2,TRBV7-7,19,TGTGCCAGCAGCTTAGGAGTGAGGGGGCCCGAAACGAACACCGGGGAGCTGTTTTTT,CASSLGVRGPETNTGELFF
.,.,TRBJ1-2,TRBV7-9,13,TGTGCCAGCACCTCGACAGCCGTTTATGGCTACACCTTC,CASTSTAVYGYTF
.,.,TRBJ2-5,TRBV10-2,11,TGCGCCAGCGGGCCAGGGCAGACCCAGTACTTC,CASGPGQTQYF
.,.,TRBJ2-3,TRBV2,13,TGTGCCAGCACTGCAAACGAAGAGGGTACGCAGTATTTT,CASTANEEGTQYF
.,TRBD1,TRBJ2-7,TRBV14,13,TGTGCCAGCAGGGGACAGGGACCTTACGAGCAGTACTTC,CASRGQGPYEQYF
once,.,TRBJ1-1,TRBV5-1,13,TGCGCCAGCAGCTTACAGGGGAACACTGAAGCTTTCTTT,CASSLQGNTEAFF
.,.,TRBJ1-2,TRBV14,15,TGTGCCAGCAGCCAAGAATCTATGGGGCACTATGGCTACACCTTC,CASSQESMGHYGYTF
.,TRBD1,TRBJ2-1,TRBV7-9,17,TGTGCCAGCAGCCCCCCAAGACAGGGAAGCTCCTACAATGAGCAGTTCTTC,CASSPPRQGSSYNEQFF
.,.,TRBJ2-7,TRBV2,14,TGTGCCAGCCTGTACCGGGAAAACTCCTACGAGCAGTACTTC,CASLYRENSYEQYF
.,TRBD1,TRBJ1-1,TRBV6-5,15,TGTGCCAGCAGTTACGGGGACAGCATGAACACTGAAGCTTTCTTT,CASSYGDSMNTEAFF
.,TRBD2,TRBJ2-1,TRBV4-1,16,TGCGCCAGCAGCCCATGGCCTAGCGGGAGGACCCTCCAGCAGTTCTTC,CASSPWPSGRTLQQFF
.,.,TRBJ2-1,TRBV7-3,16,TGTGCCAGCAGCTTAACGAGGAGGGGTAAGCACAATGAGCAGTTCTTC,CASSLTRRGKHNEQFF
.,.,TRBJ2-7,TRBV11-2,13,TGTGCCAGCACCCTAGGGGGGGAAGGAGAGCAGTACTTC,CASTLGGEGEQYF
.,.,TRBJ2-2,TRBV19,17,TGTGCCAGTAGCTACATTTCACAGGGATTGGATCCCGGGGAGCTGTTTTTT,CASSYISQGLDPGELFF
.,TRBD2,TRBJ2-1,TRBV5-1,15,TGCGCCAGCAGCCTGGGACTAGCGCCCAACAATGAGCAGTTCTTC,CASSLGLAPNNEQFF
.,TRBD2,TRBJ2-7,TRBV10-3,14,TGTGCCATCAGTGGACCGGGACTAGCGGGAGAGCAGTACTTC,CAISGPGLAGEQYF
few,.,TRBJ2-7,TRBV5-1,14,TGCGCCAGCAGCCCTGCGGTGACAGCCTACGAGCAGTACTTC,CASSPAVTAYEQYF
.,TRBD2,TRBJ2-1,TRBV7-9,15,TGTGCCAGCAGCCCCATAGCGCGGGAGGTGAATGAGCAGTTCTTC,CASSPIAREVNEQFF
.,TRBD1,TRBJ2-5,TRBV5-4,14,TGTGCCAGCAGCAACGGACAGGAGCAAGAGACCCAGTACTTC,CASSNGQEQETQYF